The text below deals with one TCR beta chain. There is no known antigen for this receptor. Base quality data are lacking; no much larger clone is found one base away. The data are from a study of beta chain features in type 1 diabetes (dated by TCRdb to the late 2010s). Study-wide context: No differences in mean age, gender distribution, total cell number or subset yield were found between patients and healthy donors. A total of roughly 98,000,000 sorted cells were examined across all samples, and RNA yield correlated strongly with the number of cells per subset. The study compared the TCRB repertoires of sorted circulating CD4+ T cell subsets in recently diagnosed type 1 diabetes patients with those in matched healthy donors. Regulatory and stem cell-like memory subsets were isolated from only 8 patients and about eight healthy donors, whereas naive and central memory subsets came from all 28 donors.

The entire amount of isolated RNA was reverse transcribed using the High Capacity cDNA Reverse Transcription Kit, so the sequenced TCRB transcripts were expressed ones. Deep immunoSEQ sequencing was applied to naive, central memory and regulatory T cell samples, giving an average of around 4 million total reads per sample. Sorted cells were lysed in RLT buffer, and RNA was extracted using DNase-treated RNeasy Micro or Mini kits according to cell number. Each cell subset was processed separately to prevent cross-contamination, with patient and healthy donor samples processed together. TCRB sequences were amplified from cDNA with the immunoSEQ multiplex PCR, producing 87-bp fragments spanning the CDR3 region. The amplicons were sequenced using the Illumina HiSeq platform. In the original analysis: Synthetic template baselines were used to correct PCR bias computationally, reads within Hamming distance 2 were collapsed, and singletons that could not be merged were discarded. Reads were aligned against IMGT to assign V, D and J genes, CDR3 length and insertions or deletions at six rearrangement sites. Within each subset, clonotype counts were normalized to sorted cell number, after which true diversity and Gini coefficients were computed with the tcR R package. Repertoire sharing was quantified using the overlap coefficient calculated on TCRB nucleotide sequences. Out-of-frame TCRB sequences from naive cells were analyzed to stand in for the pre-selection repertoire. TCRdb took this table from immuneACCESS and kept in-frame rearrangements with V and J called. Such tables lack part of the clones; where checked against another copy, unresolved V genes explain under half of the gap, and the rest is unexplained. Clonal size and the V and J genes are those of that table, whereas D and trimming came from the DNA. This sample gives hundreds of thousands of clones in total; 13% of them show up just once. Around 0.022% of the sample comes from the top ten.

What the work shows at the level of the full study, not this receptor alone: Shorter templates might have been favored by PCR, but patient and control samples were amplified and corrected together, so both groups would have been affected equally by any skew. Because cDNA was sequenced instead of genomic DNA, activated cells with high expression could be over-represented, although the groups did not differ in activation or CD3 levels. Fewer insertions and more nucleotide deletions at VDJ recombination sites were observed in patients with type 1 diabetes, implying thymic rearrangement abnormalities. Naive, central memory and regulatory TCRB repertoires appeared to be more alike among patients than among healthy donors. In all four CD4+ subsets, TCRB CDR3 length was moderately but significantly shorter in type 1 diabetes patients. Because small numbers of individuals were included in the HLA sub-analyses, any influence of HLA type on TCRB rearrangement was left unresolved.

Each donor gave one peripheral blood draw, approximately 110 mL on average, collected into heparinised tubes. A BD FACSAria II and a panel including CD45RO, CCR7, CD25, CD127, CD95 and CD27 were used to sort naive, central memory, regulatory and stem cell-like memory CD4+ T cells. Every sorted population had a purity above 95%. PBMCs were isolated immediately by Lymphoprep density gradient centrifugation and stained directly without culture. So that batch effects would be minimized, each experiment stained and sorted samples in pairs, pairing one healthy donor with one patient. CDR1 and CDR2, per the germline V gene, are MGHDK and SYGVNS. There are 16 amino acids in the CDR3, from cysteine to phenylalanine inclusive. Only CDR3 DNA is held: 48 bases, read in frame from base 1. Clipping removes 1 base from V and 4 bases from J, with 5 as the unmatched junction base count.

The material sequenced was naive CD4+ T cells from blood. The meaning of the sample's cell subset or site label: true naive CD4+ T cells. This TCR was sampled from a man between 18 and 29 years old with type 1 diabetes. The chain employs TRBV25-1 and TRBJ2-2, and 8 junction bases match TRBD1. The sequence in DNA is TGTGCCAGCAGTGAATTGGGCAGGGGGCCCACCGGGGAGCTGTTTTTT. It codes for CASSELGRGPTGELFF.